Presented here are 23 T cell receptor beta chains from one specimen sequenced in a study of T cell clonality in common variable immunodeficiency. Clones were read by immunoSEQ multiplex PCR, and TCRdb kept only the in-frame ones, dropping some. Recorded here are around 50,000 clones, with no singletons, and the ten leading clones hold approximately 5.4%. Sample: peripheral blood mononuclear cells. The receptors derive from a person between 18 and 75 years old in good health.

This clone was counted ten times or more. The missing CDR3 end, 3 residues past where the read stops, is filled in from the germline J gene. V and J are TRBV5-8 and TRBJ2-1; no definite D call. Germline V gene sequence: CDR1 SGHTS, CDR2 YDEGEE. Trimming cost V 2 bases and J 6 bases, with 6 bases left between them. CDR3 length equals 12 residues. The CDR3 sequence is CASSLTTNEQFF. The CDR3 bases that were read are TGTGCCAGCAGCTTAACTACCAATGAG.

In this sample, this clone turned up many times. From the germline J gene comes the end of the CDR3, since the read stops 3 residues before it. In the same sample, other DNA sequences code for this CDR3. V gene TRBV7-2 combines with J gene TRBJ1-2; 11 nucleotides line up with TRBD1. Germline CDR1 and CDR2: SGHTA and FQGNSA. J lost 4 bases, V lost 5 bases, and 6 bases had no gene match. The CDR3 loop spans 15 amino acids. The CDR3 sequence is CASSPDRGQGYGYTF. The CDR3 bases that were read are TGTGCCAGCAGCCCGGACAGGGGGCAAGGCTATGGC.

The sample holds many counts of this clone. The DNA ends 3 residues before the CDR3 does, and the rest of the CDR3 is filled in from the germline J gene. V gene TRBV19 combines with J gene TRBJ1-2; D remains ambiguous. The CDR3 has 15 residues. Trimming removed 3 bases at V and 4 bases at J, with 15 bases between. Germline CDR1 is LNHDA and CDR2 is SQIVND (reference sequence). CDR3 DNA, as far as it was read: TGTGCCAGTAGTATCTTCTTCGCGGAGTCCTATGGC. Protein product: CASSIFFAESYG. The whole CDR3 protein is CASSIFFAESYGYTF.

This clone was detected many times. This CDR3 reads CAWSVRLAGARSYEQYF. Incomplete CDR3 DNA: TGTGCCTGGAGTGTACGTCTGGCGGGCGCCCGCTCCTACGAG. J is TRBJ2-7 and V is TRBV30, with D tentatively TRBD2 (5 bases). Coverage ceases 3 residues before the CDR3 finishes, and the germline J gene fills in the end. The CDR3 has 17 amino acids. V was pared by 0 bases and J by 0 bases, with 18 bases between. The V gene's germline CDR1 is GTSNPN and CDR2 SVGIG (reference sequence).

This clone was seen a handful of times. The CDR3 goes on 3 residues after the read ends, and that part is filled in from the germline J gene. The chain recombines TRBV19 with TRBJ2-5, with 13 bases identical to TRBD2. The CDR3 totals 16 residues. V lost 8 bases to trimming and J lost 4 bases; unmatched junction nucleotides: 10. The V gene's germline CDR1 is LNHDA and CDR2 SQIVND (reference sequence). The CDR3 loop reads CASSGTSGIIGETQYF. The sequenced part of the CDR3 DNA is TGTGCCAGTTCCGGGACTAGCGGGATCATAGGAGAGACC.

At least ten counts were recorded for this clone. The read falls 3 residues short of the CDR3 end, and the missing part is taken from the germline J gene. The chain links TRBV7-2 to TRBJ2-3; tentative D call: TRBD1 (5 bases). The CDR3 extends over 13 amino acids. The V gene's germline CDR1 is SGHTA and CDR2 FQGNSA. V was trimmed by 5 bases and J by 3 bases, leaving 9 bases between them. The part of the CDR3 DNA that was read is TGTGCCAGCAGCAAGCAGGGAACAGATACG. Its protein is CASSKQGTDT. The complete CDR3 sequence is CASSKQGTDTQYF.

This clone has ten or more counts. Read data end 3 residues before the CDR3 end; the end is taken from the germline J gene. The V gene is TRBV18, the J gene TRBJ2-3, with 7 bases identical to TRBD2. CDR3 length equals 16 residues. V lost 1 base and J lost 3; bases outside the gene matches: 7. Per the germline V gene, CDR1 is KGHSH and CDR2 is LQKENI. CDR3 amino acids: CASSPQTGGLTDTQYF. CDR3 DNA, as far as it was read: TGTGCCAGCTCACCACAGACGGGGGGATTAACAGATACG.

The sample holds many counts of this clone. The missing CDR3 end, 3 residues past where the read stops, is filled in from the germline J gene. This chain links TRBV7-2 with TRBJ1-6; no reliable D call. CDR3 size: 14 residues. V shed 2 bases and J shed 8 bases, with 10 bases lying between them. CDR1 is SGHTA, CDR2 FQGNSA, per germline. The CDR3 sequence is CASSLNSVYSPLHF. The CDR3 DNA, read in part, is TGTGCCAGCAGCTTAAATTCCGTTTATTCACCC.

This clone came up many times. Coverage ceases 3 residues before the CDR3 finishes, and the germline J gene fills in the end. This chain joins TRBV20-1 and TRBJ1-2, with TRBD1 matching 7 bases. The CDR3 loop spans 15 amino acids. Germline CDR1 and CDR2: DFQATT and SNEGSKA (reference sequence). V trimming: 0 bases; J trimming: 1 base; junction bases outside the gene matches: 5. CDR3 DNA, as far as it was read: TGCAGTGCTAGAGACGCGGGACAGATTAACTATGGC. It specifies CSARDAGQINYG. The entire CDR3 protein is CSARDAGQINYGYTF.

This clone has a count of ten or more. This CDR3 is CASSSDQGVNSPLHF. CDR3 bases read: TGTGCCAGCTCATCTGACCAGGGGGTTAATTCACCC. V is TRBV18 and J is TRBJ1-6; TRBD1 matches at 7 bases. The read halts 3 residues ahead of the CDR3 end, with the missing end drawn from the germline J gene. The trim removed 5 bases at V and 6 bases at J, leaving 7 bases unmatched. The germline V gene encodes CDR1 KGHSH and CDR2 LQKENI. The CDR3 length is 15 residues.

This clone was observed many times. The germline gene is not matched at one end of the junction; a read error may be the cause. The read terminates 3 residues ahead of where the CDR3 ends, so the germline J gene completes it. The rearrangement joins TRBV4-2 to TRBJ2-3; 15 bases fit TRBD2. There are 17 residues in the CDR3. Germline CDR1 LGHNA, CDR2 YNFKEQ. CDR3 DNA (partial): TGCGCCAGCAGCCATCCTGGACTAGCGGGAGGGTCAGATACG. It yields the protein CASSHPGLAGGSDT. The full CDR3 protein is CASSHPGLAGGSDTQYF.

This clone was seen many times. Other nucleotide sequences in the sample specify the same CDR3. CDR3 region: CASSPGTYNEQFF. The covered CDR3 bases are TGCGCCAGCAGCCCTGGGACTTACAATGAG. This sequence joins TRBV5-1 and TRBJ2-1; possibly TRBD2 for D (6 bases). The read stops 3 residues short of the end of the CDR3; the missing end is completed from the germline J gene. Trimming stripped 4 bases from V and 4 bases from J, with 9 bases between. Germline assignment: CDR1 SGHRS and CDR2 YFSETQ. This CDR3 contains 13 residues. The entire variable domain, with the rest obtained from reference TRBV5-1 and TRBJ2-1, is as follows: KAGVTQTPRYLIKTRGQQVTLSCSPISGHRSVSWYQQTPGQGLQFLFEYFSETQRNKGNFPGRFSGRQFSNSRSEMNVSTLELGDSALYLCASSPGTYNEQFFGPGTRLTVL.

There are many counts of this clone. Sequencing ends 3 residues short of the CDR3 end; the germline J gene provides the rest. The chain combines TRBV5-1 with TRBJ2-2; 12 nucleotides line up with TRBD1. The germline V gene has CDR1 SGHRS and CDR2 YFSETQ. The CDR3 contains 16 residues. The J segment lost 6 bases and the V segment lost 4 bases, leaving 7 bases of the junction unmatched. The DNA read from the CDR3 is TGCGCCAGCAGCCACCGGGACAGGGGGCTCTCCGGGGAG. Translation: CASSHRDRGLSGE. The complete CDR3 reads CASSHRDRGLSGELFF. Complete variable domain (other parts from reference TRBV5-1 and TRBJ2-2): KAGVTQTPRYLIKTRGQQVTLSCSPISGHRSVSWYQQTPGQGLQFLFEYFSETQRNKGNFPGRFSGRQFSNSRSEMNVSTLELGDSALYLCASSHRDRGLSGELFFGEGSRLTVL.

This clone was counted many times. The read ends 3 residues shy of where the CDR3 ends; the end is completed using the germline J gene. J is TRBJ2-3 and V is TRBV9; tentatively, D is TRBD2 (6 bases). In germline, CDR1 is SGDLS, CDR2 YYNGEE. With 3 bases removed from V and 1 base from J, the gap between germline ends came to 12 bases. CDR3 size: 15 residues. This chain's CDR3 is CASSGVAEGTDTQYF. The covered CDR3 bases are TGTGCCAGCAGCGGGGTAGCGGAGGGCACAGATACG.

As concerns this clone: The read terminates 3 residues ahead of where the CDR3 ends, so the germline J gene completes it. The chain carries TRBV2 and TRBJ2-7; 9 bases map to TRBD1. This CDR3 has 14 amino acids. The V gene end was trimmed by 2 bases and the J gene end by 3 bases; junction bases not matched to a gene: 2. Per germline, CDR1 SNHLY and CDR2 FYNNEI. The CDR3 loop is CASSELGQGYEQYF. The CDR3 bases that were read are TGTGCCAGCAGTGAATTGGGACAGGGCTACGAG.

This clone was recorded many times. The read comes to an end 3 residues before the CDR3 does, leaving the germline J gene to fill in the end. The V call is TRBV19, the J call TRBJ1-5; 9 nucleotides line up with TRBD1. CDR1 and CDR2 (germline): LNHDA, SQIVND (reference sequence). The CDR3 runs 15 residues. The V segment lost 5 bases and the J segment 7 bases; nucleotides outside the gene matches: 9. The part of the CDR3 DNA that was read is TGTGCCAGTAGTCCCGACAGGGGGTCATCACAGCCC. Residues: CASSPDRGSSQP. The CDR3 as a whole reads CASSPDRGSSQPQHF.

This clone was recorded many times. The read falls 3 residues short of the CDR3 end, and the missing part is taken from the germline J gene. The chain carries TRBV19 and TRBJ1-4, with D uncertain. The ends were cut back, 3 bases at V and 8 bases at J, with 19 bases in the middle. CDR1 and CDR2 (germline): LNHDA, SQIVND (reference sequence). CDR3 size: 16 residues. The CDR3 bases that were read are TGTGCCAGTAGTATGGTACAGCTCCCCTCCAGGGAAAAA. This codes for CASSMVQLPSREK. Given in full, the CDR3 is CASSMVQLPSREKLFF. The variable domain in full, with the rest retrieved from reference TRBV19 and TRBJ1-4, is DGGITQSPKYLFRKEGQNVTLSCEQNLNHDAMYWYRQDPGQGLRLIYYSQIVNDFQKGDIAEGYSVSREKKESFPLTVTSAQKNPTAFYLCASSMVQLPSREKLFFGSGTQLSVL.

The table lists this clone with many counts. The missing CDR3 end, 3 residues past where the read stops, is filled in from the germline J gene. The chain links TRBV5-4 to TRBJ2-3; D is unresolved. Trimming removed 0 bases from V and 8 bases from J, with 16 bases in between. The CDR3 spans 15 residues. Germline CDR1 and CDR2: SGHNT and YYREEE (reference sequence). The sequenced CDR3 bases are TGTGCCAGCAGCTTGGATGGGCTCCACGGTGGTACG. It encodes CASSLDGLHGGT. The whole CDR3 protein is CASSLDGLHGGTQYF.

This clone was recorded at least ten times. The CDR3 extends 3 residues past the end of the read, so its final part is completed from the germline J gene. The V and J genes are TRBV19 and TRBJ2-5, with 7 bases aligning to TRBD1. This CDR3 is built from 14 residues. The V gene end was trimmed by 6 bases and the J gene end by 5 bases; junction bases not matched to a gene: 9. Germline values: CDR1 LNHDA, CDR2 SQIVND (reference sequence). The CDR3 DNA, read in part, is TGTGCCAGTAGCCCTCAGGGGGAGCGGGAGACC. As protein: CASSPQGERET. The complete CDR3 sequence is CASSPQGERETQYF.

This clone was observed at least ten times. The CDR3 extends 3 residues past the end of the read, so its final part is completed from the germline J gene. The chain combines TRBV7-8 with TRBJ2-7; D might be TRBD1 (5 bases). The germline V and J ends were trimmed by 5 bases and 4 bases, with 18 bases remaining between them. This CDR3 has 15 amino acids. Germline V gives CDR1 SGHVS, CDR2 FQNEAQ. Incomplete CDR3 DNA: TGTGCCAGCAGCCCCCTATCGGCAGGGAATTACGAG. Protein: CASSPLSAGNYE. The entire CDR3 sequence reads CASSPLSAGNYEQYF.

At least ten counts were recorded for this clone. Read data end 3 residues before the CDR3 end; the end is taken from the germline J gene. This chain uses TRBV7-9 with TRBJ2-7; 9 bases agree with TRBD2. This CDR3 has 15 residues. The J segment lost 4 bases and the V segment lost 2 bases, leaving 6 bases of the junction unmatched. Per the germline V gene, CDR1 is SEHNR and CDR2 is FQNEAQ (reference sequence). Partial CDR3 DNA: TGTGCCAGCAGCTTATGGGCTAGCGGGACTTACGAG. It specifies CASSLWASGTYE. The full-length CDR3 reads as CASSLWASGTYEQYF.

This clone was seen ten or more times. The read comes to an end 3 residues before the CDR3 does, leaving the germline J gene to fill in the end. The genes are TRBV28 and TRBJ2-2; 7 bases map to TRBD2. There are 16 residues in the CDR3. CDR1 is MDHEN and CDR2 is SYDVKM in the germline V gene. With 6 bases clipped from V and 3 bases from J, the junction kept 10 bases outside the gene matches. CDR3 sequence reads: CASSPGGSGYTGELFF. CDR3 DNA (partial): TGTGCCAGCAGCCCCGGAGGTAGCGGGTACACCGGGGAG.

The sample holds many counts of this clone. The CDR3 end is not reached by the read, which stops 3 residues before it; the germline J gene fills it in. The chain carries TRBV20-1 and TRBJ2-3; 7 bases map to TRBD2. CDR1 is DFQATT, CDR2 SNEGSKA, per germline (reference sequence). The CDR3 has 15 amino acids. The V segment lost 5 bases and the J segment 4 bases; nucleotides outside the gene matches: 12. CDR3: CSARGWGGMADTQYF. The part of the CDR3 DNA that was read is TGCAGTGCTCGAGGCTGGGGGGGAATGGCAGATACG.